This T cell receptor beta chain was profiled in a study of blood T cell repertoires in COVID-19. The study assigned cohorts using participant-reported clinical history. Original handling: Counts of nucleated cells, estimated from reference gene primer amplification, were obtained. Assay used: immunoSEQ multiplex PCR; TCRdb lists only in-frame clones, some missing. V and J calls and clone size are as listed in that table; D and trimming were resolved from the DNA. This table has a few hundred thousand clones, 90% appearing once. Germline assignment: CDR1 ENHRY and CDR2 SYGVKD. This CDR3 has 13 residues. Trimming left V 6 bases short and J 3 bases short, with 11 bases between.

The sample comprised PBMCs or T cells enriched from blood (not recorded which). This clonotype was sampled from a woman between 18 and 29 years old with acute COVID-19. The chain employs TRBV10-3 and TRBJ1-1, with D unresolved. CDR3: CAIRTTPDTEAFF. CDR3 sequence (DNA): TGTGCCATCAGAACCACTCCTGACACTGAAGCTTTCTTT.